This TCR beta chain was sequenced in a study of T-cell memory formation after mild COVID-19. Study at large: Clusters of TCRs were largely donor specific.

The 5'RACE method, run with constant-segment primers, produced TCR alpha and TCR beta cDNA libraries (carrying sample barcodes and UMIs). MiXCR, run by TCRdb on the 5' RACE reads, gives a single entry per CDR3 protein. The sample carries hundreds of thousands of distinct CDR3 sequences, 20% to 25% recorded once. This CDR3 comprises 16 residues. J lost 4 bases, V lost 3 bases, and 8 bases had no gene match. The germline V gene has CDR1 KGHDR and CDR2 SFDVKD. This clonotype occurred a few times. Its antigen is as yet unknown. Study-wide results and limits: Contracting clones from day 15 to 85 showed balanced CD4/CD8; later expanders favored CD4+. Some responding clones appeared in pre-infection memory, suggesting cross-reactive memory joined.

The sequencing input was PBMCs or a T cell subset sorted from them (not recorded which). The chain uses TRBV24-1 and TRBJ2-3, with 8 positions matching TRBD1. The receptor comes from a man aged 18 to 30 who had mild COVID-19 (a few samples of this study predate the infection). Cell type and time point are not known. CDR3: CATSDTRTGSPDTQYF. Here the CDR3 DNA reads TGTGCCACCAGTGATACCCGGACAGGGTCCCCAGATACGCAGTATTTT.